A selection of T cell receptor beta chains follows, all from one sample in a study of T cells in Graves' hyperthyroidism and ophthalmopathy. TCRdb re-called the multiplex PCR reads with MiXCR, one entry per CDR3 protein. The table shows 160,000 or so distinct CDR3 sequences, with over 8% occurring only once. Sequencing used blood. These receptors were taken from a woman younger than 30 with Graves' hyperthyroidism that later progressed to Graves' ophthalmopathy. The conserved cysteine and the conserved F or W are not part of the CDR3 here. Clone size is stated in some rows and not others, as once, few, many or a class when expanded.

v_call | clone_size | cdr3_aa
TRBV7-8 | - | ASSLAGTHSEKLF
TRBV20-1 | many | SARDASTYEQY
TRBV28 | - | ASSSLWREGFYNEQF
TRBV27 | many | ASSRIRDRGNSNQPQH
TRBV18 | - | ASSPRQTGELF
TRBV5-1 | many | ASSYRVGTDTQY
TRBV29-1 | many | SVERGITEAF
TRBV20-1 | many | SALRTASYEQY
TRBV20-1 | many | SAREYRRNPFEETQY
TRBV11-1 | many | ASSLGGLADEQY
TRBV7-9 | many | ASSLSGGIYEQY
TRBV12-3/TRBV12-4 | many | ASSLALWPEADEQF
TRBV29-1 | many | SVARGTGGDYGYT
TRBV28 | many | ASSFRGRTDTQY
TRBV28 | many | ASSLAGTSGSTDTQY
TRBV5-6 | - | ASSLFRTAYGYT
TRBV20-1 | many | SAIGLGKDTQY
TRBV24-1 | many | ATSDRASGINEQF
TRBV2 | - | ASSEEEYLAKNIQY
TRBV20-1 | - | SARDRGTVNEQF
TRBV7-9 | many | ASSLEAGLHTEAF
TRBV19 | many | ASSISAGGQETQY
TRBV29-1 | few | SVEEGQGTQY
TRBV2 | many | ASSRASRTSSYEQY
TRBV6-2/TRBV6-3 | many | ASSYPTGRIYGYT
TRBV5-1 | many | ASSNGQGAIMGTEAF
TRBV4-2 | - | ASSSSIGYNSPLH
TRBV4-1 | - | AHRVLNSPLH
TRBV25-1 | many | ASSEAGGSNTEAF
TRBV12-3/TRBV12-4 | many | ASGVGGYGYT
TRBV7-3 | many | ASSLNQGSTEAF
TRBV4-1 | - | ASSRVEGRETQY
TRBV2 | many | ASSERVPGTNEKLF
TRBV27 | few | ASSFSGSVNNEQF
TRBV7-9 | many | ASSEQQEKLF
TRBV7-9 | many | ASSLGAGGTYEQY
TRBV2 | many | ASSEGGGSQETQY
TRBV7-9 | many | ASSLGTGQPQH
TRBV28 | many | ASRGAGAVQETQY
TRBV6-1 | - | ASSPQTGGTGELF
TRBV24-1 | many | ATSPGGKETQY